These 5 T cell receptor beta chains originate from one sample sequenced in a study of tissue T cells after allogeneic stem cell transplantation. The protocol was immunoSEQ multiplex PCR, while the TCRdb copy is restricted to in-frame clones and leaves out a portion. The table has about 42,000 clones, around 90% seen once; the top ten hold 3.8%. The specimen comprised blood, sampled before transplantation. Source of these receptors: a woman between 35 and 70 years old who later had graft-versus-host disease after an allogeneic stem cell transplant.

This chain uses TRBV21-1 with TRBJ1-5; the tabulated D call, TRBD1, remains unverified against the DNA. TRBV21-1 is annotated as a pseudogene. This CDR3 is 19 amino acids long. The CDR3, as DNA: TGTGCCAGCAGCAAAGCGCTTAACGGGCAGGGCCGGGGCAATCAGCCCCAGCATTTT. Residues: CASSKALNGQGRGNQPQHF.

The chain employs TRBV27 and TRBJ2-3, with 7 bases lining up with TRBD1. This CDR3 comprises 14 residues. The V gene end was trimmed by 7 bases and the J gene end by 6 bases; junction bases not matched to a gene: 10. The germline CDR1 and CDR2 sequences are MNHEY and SMNVEV (reference sequence). The CDR3 sequence is CASKGASMADTQYF. The CDR3 DNA reads TGTGCCAGCAAGGGGGCGTCGATGGCGGATACGCAGTATTTT.

V usage is TRBV5-1 and J usage is TRBJ1-3; D possibly corresponds to TRBD1 (5 bases). The CDR3 covers 17 residues. V was cut by 5 bases and J by 3 bases, with 21 bases left in between. Germline-derived CDR1 and CDR2 are SGHRS and YFSETQ. The CDR3 spells CASSPGPPASNGNTIYF. In DNA, the CDR3 is TGCGCCAGCAGTCCGGGACCGCCAGCCTCGAATGGAAACACCATATATTTT. The full variable domain, completed using reference TRBV5-1 and TRBJ1-3, is KAGVTQTPRYLIKTRGQQVTLSCSPISGHRSVSWYQQTPGQGLQFLFEYFSETQRNKGNFPGRFSGRQFSNSRSEMNVSTLELGDSALYLCASSPGPPASNGNTIYFGEGSWLTVV.

The rearrangement uses TRBV11-3 and TRBJ2-6; D unclear. CDR3 length equals 13 residues. V lost 7 bases and J lost 4, with 8 bases in between. The germline CDR1 and CDR2 sequences are SGHNT and YENEEA. This chain's CDR3 is CASTRRGANVLTF. The CDR3 DNA sequence: TGTGCCAGCACGCGGAGAGGGGCCAACGTCCTGACTTTC.

The chain links TRBV5-5 to TRBJ2-1; 9 bases are a match to TRBD1. The germline V gene encodes CDR1 SGHKS and CDR2 YYEKEE (reference sequence). The V gene end was trimmed by 0 bases and the J gene end by 10 bases; junction bases not matched to a gene: 8. The CDR3 consists of 15 residues. The CDR3, as DNA: TGTGCCAGCAGCTTGGGGACAGGGGCCGGGAGGGAGCAGTTCTTC. Protein product: CASSLGTGAGREQFF.